This entry is about one T cell receptor beta chain. The data belong to a study of regulatory T cells in long-lasting Graves disease. Time point described: newly diagnosed GD, antithyroid drugs for less than 3 months. Extracted RNA from PBMCs served as the source of the TCR library. TCR beta libraries were built with iRepertoire HTBI primers and Arm-PCR of CDR3 regions. TCRdb redid the calling of the multiplex PCR reads with MiXCR, one entry per CDR3 protein. The sample carries roughly 610,000 distinct CDR3 sequences, around 17% recorded once. CDR3 length: 16 residues. In germline, CDR1 is SGHVS, CDR2 FQNEAQ. The junction had 7 bases not matched to a gene; V was cut back by 4 bases and J by 2 bases. These data were also filed under a second study, of T cells in Graves' hyperthyroidism and ophthalmopathy. As that report states: Disease duration under 2 months; hyperthyroidism patients were aged 18 to 65.

Sequenced material: peripheral blood mononuclear cells (PBMCs), taken at new diagnosis, from a patient treated with antithyroid drugs. The clonotype comes from a woman in her thirties with Graves disease. The chain joins TRBV7-8 to TRBJ1-4; 7 bases agree with TRBD1. CDR3: CASSSRAGGTNEKLFF. CDR3 DNA sequence: TGTGCCAGCAGCTCGCGCGCAGGGGGGACTAATGAAAAACTGTTTTTT.